This record concerns one T cell receptor (beta chain) sequence. This specimen comes from a study of blood T cell repertoires in COVID-19. Looking at the study overall: Sites in the United States, Italy and Spain provided acute and convalescent COVID-19 samples. PBMCs, B-cell-depleted T cells, or T cells provided the cDNA or gDNA that made up the material.

Source study methods: Estimates of nucleated cell counts were drawn from the amplification of reference gene primers. Clones were sequenced by immunoSEQ multiplex PCR, and TCRdb holds only the in-frame ones, with some missing. V and J calls and clone size are copied from that table; D and trimming were computed from the DNA. Of about 28,000 clones in the sample, roughly 87% were seen once. V lost 5 bases and J lost 1, with 14 bases in between. Germline V lookup: CDR1 MNHEY, CDR2 SMNVEV (reference sequence). The CDR3 length is 15 residues. The clonotype was recovered from a human donor in a cohort sampled during active COVID-19. This chain uses TRBV27 with TRBJ2-5; D is ambiguous. Sequences were obtained from peripheral blood. The chain's CDR3 is CASSPMAYIQETQYF. CDR3 nucleotide sequence: TGTGCCAGCAGTCCCATGGCTTATATCCAAGAGACCCAGTACTTC.